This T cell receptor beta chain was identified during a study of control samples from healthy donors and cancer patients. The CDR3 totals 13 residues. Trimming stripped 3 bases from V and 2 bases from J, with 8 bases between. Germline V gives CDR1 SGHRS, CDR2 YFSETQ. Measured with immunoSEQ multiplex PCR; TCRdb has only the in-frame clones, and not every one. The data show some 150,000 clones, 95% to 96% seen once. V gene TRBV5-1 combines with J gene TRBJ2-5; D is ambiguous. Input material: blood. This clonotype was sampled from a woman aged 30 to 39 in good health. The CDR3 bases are TGCGCCAGCAGCTCGACTGGACAAGAGACCCAGTACTTC. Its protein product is CASSSTGQETQYF.